The text below deals with one T cell receptor beta chain. The sample comes from a study of technical replicates of blood from a handful of donors. Sequenced by immunoSEQ multiplex PCR; TCRdb stores in-frame clones only, minus some. The table lists 85,000 or so clones, nearly 95% of them singletons. Trimming stripped 6 bases from V and 2 bases from J, with 14 bases between. Germline CDR1 is LNHDA and CDR2 is SQIVND (reference sequence). This CDR3 region has 14 residues. Source material: T cells isolated from PBMCs. This TCR was recovered from a human donor in good health. The rearrangement links TRBV19 to TRBJ2-7; tentatively, D is TRBD1 (7 bases). CDR3 sequence: CASSFRGVTYEQYF. Here the CDR3 DNA reads TGTGCCAGTAGCTTCAGGGGGGTTACCTACGAGCAGTACTTC.